This T cell receptor (beta chain) was retrieved from a study of blood T cell repertoires in COVID-19 (dated by TCRdb to the early 2020s). The study in broad terms: Collaborator samples came from the United States, Italy and Spain and covered acute and convalescent phases of COVID-19. Where HLA class I and class II types were available, the types were taken from metadata supplied by the sample provider, not from assay-based typing. The prospective study material was composed of cDNA or gDNA derived from T cells, B-cell-depleted T cells, or PBMCs. The repertoires were released in a freely available public database intended as a resource for research on the immune response to SARS-CoV-2. Deeply sampled blood TCRbeta repertoires from subjects exposed to, actively infected with, or recovered from COVID-19 were included in the dataset. Samples were obtained from the ongoing ImmuneRACE study (first 160 participants) and from some 1,300 subjects provided by 6 global collaborators. Sample metadata almost always included a de-identified subject ID, COVID-19 status, age in years and sex. The research as a whole found: How much clinical and demographic metadata was included differed by source and by participant, and the metadata was provided uncurated.

Enrolling through a virtual design, the prospective study's participants ranged in age from roughly 18 to 95 years and lived across roughly 24 United States geographic areas. In the prospective study, cohorts were assigned on the basis of participant-reported clinical history obtained from a screening survey and a study questionnaire. For ImmuneRACE Cohort 3, a participant was defined as recovered based on two consecutive negative NP/OP PCR tests, clearance by a healthcare professional, or resolution of symptoms. In the prospective study, mobile phlebotomists collected whole blood, serum and a nasopharyngeal or oropharyngeal swab from each participant. Over a roughly 2-month period, participants in the prospective study had the option of providing additional blood draws and questionnaires. Prospective study blood samples were shipped either frozen or at room temperature before DNA extraction. A single count supports this clone. Its antigen has not been determined. Base qualities are not at hand, and no much larger clone is one base apart. Other DNA sequences in the sample encode the same CDR3.

Its CDR3 holds 14 amino acids, cysteine through phenylalanine. Just the 42-base CDR3 DNA is kept, in frame starting at base 1. V was cut back by 0 bases and J by 0 bases, leaving a gap of 5 bases between them. Per the germline V gene, MNHEY is the CDR1 and SVGAGI is the CDR2. TCRbeta CDR3 regions were amplified from genomic DNA using the immunoSEQ Assay, a bias-controlled multiplex PCR. The original methods were these. The number of nucleated cells in each sample was estimated by amplification of reference gene primers within the assay. Sequence reads were collapsed and filtered to measure the absolute abundance of every unique TCRbeta CDR3 rearrangement. Productive Simpson clonality was computed per sample as the square root of Simpson's diversity index over productive rearrangements. TCRdb holds this immuneACCESS table with in-frame rearrangements only. Some clones are missing; in checked studies, unresolved V genes explain under half, and the rest has no known cause. D and trimming were read from the DNA, whereas the V and J calls and clone size are those reported in that table. A total of 250,000 to 350,000 clones appear in this sample, about 92% of them only once. The ten biggest clones cover about 2.4% of the sample.

The specimen was PBMCs or T cells enriched from blood (not recorded which). The receptor was isolated from a man in his 60s who had recovered from COVID-19. This sequence uses TRBV6-5 and TRBJ1-1; the D segment cannot be called with confidence. The CDR3 has the sequence CASSYSGMNTEAFF. In nucleotides, the sequence is TGTGCCAGCAGTTACTCCGGGATGAACACTGAAGCTTTCTTT.